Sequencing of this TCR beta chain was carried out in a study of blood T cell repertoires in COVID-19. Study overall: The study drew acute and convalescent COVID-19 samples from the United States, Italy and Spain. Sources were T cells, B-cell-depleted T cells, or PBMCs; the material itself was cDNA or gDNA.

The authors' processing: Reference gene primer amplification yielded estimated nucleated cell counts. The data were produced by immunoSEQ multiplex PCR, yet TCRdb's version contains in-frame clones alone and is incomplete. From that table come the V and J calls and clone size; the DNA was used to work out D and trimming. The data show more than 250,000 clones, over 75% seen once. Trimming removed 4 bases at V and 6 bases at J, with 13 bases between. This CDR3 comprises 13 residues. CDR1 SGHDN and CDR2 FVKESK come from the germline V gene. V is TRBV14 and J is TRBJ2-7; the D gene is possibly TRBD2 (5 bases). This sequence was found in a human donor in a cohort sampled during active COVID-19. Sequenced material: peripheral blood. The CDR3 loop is CASSPGFFFEQYF. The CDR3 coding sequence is TGTGCCAGCAGCCCGGGATTTTTCTTCGAGCAGTACTTC.